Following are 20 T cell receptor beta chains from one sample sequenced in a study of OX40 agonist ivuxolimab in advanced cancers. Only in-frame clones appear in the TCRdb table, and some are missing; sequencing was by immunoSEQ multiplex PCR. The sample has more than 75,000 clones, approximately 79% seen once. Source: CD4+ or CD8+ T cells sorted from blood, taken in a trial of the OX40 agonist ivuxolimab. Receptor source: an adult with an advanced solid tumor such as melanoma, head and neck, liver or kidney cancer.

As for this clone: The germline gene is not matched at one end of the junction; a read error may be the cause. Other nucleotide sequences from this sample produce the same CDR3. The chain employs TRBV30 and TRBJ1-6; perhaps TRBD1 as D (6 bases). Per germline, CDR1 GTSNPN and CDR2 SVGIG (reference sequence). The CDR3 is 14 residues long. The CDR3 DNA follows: TGCGCCTGGAGGCTTGACAGGCTTAATTCACCCCTCCACTTT. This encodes CAWRLDRLNSPLHF.

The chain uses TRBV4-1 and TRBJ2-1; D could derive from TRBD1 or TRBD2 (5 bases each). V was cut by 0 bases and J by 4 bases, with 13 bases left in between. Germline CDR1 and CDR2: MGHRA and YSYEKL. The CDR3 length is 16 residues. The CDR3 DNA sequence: TGCGCCAGCAGCCAAGATCTAGGGGAGCTTTACAATGAGCAGTTCTTC. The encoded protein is CASSQDLGELYNEQFF.

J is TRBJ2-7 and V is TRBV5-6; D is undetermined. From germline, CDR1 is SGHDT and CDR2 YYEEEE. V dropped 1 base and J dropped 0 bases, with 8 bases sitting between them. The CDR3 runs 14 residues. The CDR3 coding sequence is TGTGCCAGCAGCTTGAGTCCGCTCTCCTACGAGCAGTACTTC. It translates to CASSLSPLSYEQYF.

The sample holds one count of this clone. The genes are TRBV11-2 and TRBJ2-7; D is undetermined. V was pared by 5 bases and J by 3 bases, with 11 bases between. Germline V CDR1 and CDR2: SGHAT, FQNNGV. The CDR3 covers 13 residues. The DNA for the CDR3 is TGTGCCAGCAGCCCTGGTTTAGGCTACGAGCAGTACTTC. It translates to CASSPGLGYEQYF.

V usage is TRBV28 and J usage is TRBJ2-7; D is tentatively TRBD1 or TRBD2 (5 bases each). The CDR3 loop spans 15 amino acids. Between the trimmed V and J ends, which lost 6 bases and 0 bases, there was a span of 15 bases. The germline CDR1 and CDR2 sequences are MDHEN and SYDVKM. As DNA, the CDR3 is TGTGCCAGCAGCCGGGGCCTTTTGAGCTCCTACGAGCAGTACTTC. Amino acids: CASSRGLLSSYEQYF. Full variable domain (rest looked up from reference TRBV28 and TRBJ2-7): DVKVTQSSRYLVKRTGEKVFLECVQDMDHENMFWYRQDPGLGLRLIYFSYDVKMKEKGDIPEGYSVSREKKERFSLILESASTNQTSMYLCASSRGLLSSYEQYFGPGTRLTVT.

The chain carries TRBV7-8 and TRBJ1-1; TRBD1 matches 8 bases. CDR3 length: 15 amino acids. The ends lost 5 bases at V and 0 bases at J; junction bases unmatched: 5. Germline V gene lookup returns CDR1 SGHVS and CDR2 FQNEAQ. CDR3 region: CASSNRQGMNTEAFF. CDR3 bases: TGTGCCAGCAGCAACCGACAGGGGATGAACACTGAAGCTTTCTTT.

The CDR3 bases are TGCGCCAGCAGCCTTGACAGCGGACAGAATCAGCCCCAGCATTTT. Amino acids: CASSLDSGQNQPQHF. The chain uses TRBV5-1 and TRBJ1-5; D is possibly TRBD1 (6 bases). V was clipped by 4 bases and J by 4 bases, with 15 bases between them. The CDR3 totals 15 residues. The V gene's germline CDR1 is SGHRS and CDR2 YFSETQ.

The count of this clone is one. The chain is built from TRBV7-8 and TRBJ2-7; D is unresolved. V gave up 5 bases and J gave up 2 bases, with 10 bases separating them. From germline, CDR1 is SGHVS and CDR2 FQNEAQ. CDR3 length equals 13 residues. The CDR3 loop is CASSHDRTYEQYF. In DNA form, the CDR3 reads TGTGCCAGCAGCCACGACCGAACCTACGAGCAGTACTTC.

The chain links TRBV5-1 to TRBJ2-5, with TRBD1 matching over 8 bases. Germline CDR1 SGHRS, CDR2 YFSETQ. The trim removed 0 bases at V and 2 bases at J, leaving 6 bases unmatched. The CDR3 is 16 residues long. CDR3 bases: TGCGCCAGCAGCTTGGGTCCAGGGGGCTCACAAGAGACCCAGTACTTC. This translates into CASSLGPGGSQETQYF.

CDR3 bases: TGTGCCAGCGCGCAATCCTACAATGAGCAGTTCTTC. Its translation: CASAQSYNEQFF. The chain uses TRBV2 and TRBJ2-1; D ambiguous. Trimming shortened V by 8 bases and J by 1 base, and 6 bases separated the two germline ends. The germline gives CDR1 SNHLY, CDR2 FYNNEI. The CDR3 loop spans 12 amino acids.

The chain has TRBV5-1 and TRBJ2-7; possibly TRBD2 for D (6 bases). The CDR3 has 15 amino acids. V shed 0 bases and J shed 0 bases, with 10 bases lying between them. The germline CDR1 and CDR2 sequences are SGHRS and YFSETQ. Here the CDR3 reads CASSLAQGLSYEQYF. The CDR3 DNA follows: TGCGCCAGCAGCTTGGCGCAGGGACTCTCCTACGAGCAGTACTTC.

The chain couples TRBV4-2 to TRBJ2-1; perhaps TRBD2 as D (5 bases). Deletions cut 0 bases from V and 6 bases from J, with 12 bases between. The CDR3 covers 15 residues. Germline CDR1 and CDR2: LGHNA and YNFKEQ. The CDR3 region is CASSQEVGAANEQFF. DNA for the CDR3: TGTGCCAGCAGCCAAGAAGTAGGAGCGGCCAATGAGCAGTTCTTC.

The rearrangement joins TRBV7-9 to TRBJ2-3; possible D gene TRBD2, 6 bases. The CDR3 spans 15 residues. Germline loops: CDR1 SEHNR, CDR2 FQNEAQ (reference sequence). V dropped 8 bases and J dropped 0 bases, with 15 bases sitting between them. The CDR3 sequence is CASLRDLSSTDTQYF. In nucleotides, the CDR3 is TGTGCCAGCCTGAGGGACTTGAGTAGCACAGATACGCAGTATTTT.

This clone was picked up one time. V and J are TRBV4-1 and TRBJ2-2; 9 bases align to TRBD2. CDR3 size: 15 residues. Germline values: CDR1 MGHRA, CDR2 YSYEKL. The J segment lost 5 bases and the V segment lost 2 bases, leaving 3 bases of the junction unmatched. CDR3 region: CASSQSGLATGELFF. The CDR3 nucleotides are TGCGCCAGCAGCCAATCGGGACTAGCAACCGGGGAGCTGTTTTTT.

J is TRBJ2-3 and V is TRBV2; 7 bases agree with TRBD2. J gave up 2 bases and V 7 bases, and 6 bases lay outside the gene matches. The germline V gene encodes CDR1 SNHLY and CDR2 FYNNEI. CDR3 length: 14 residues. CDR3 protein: CASNSGVPTDTQYF. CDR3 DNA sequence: TGTGCCAGCAACAGCGGGGTCCCCACAGATACGCAGTATTTT.

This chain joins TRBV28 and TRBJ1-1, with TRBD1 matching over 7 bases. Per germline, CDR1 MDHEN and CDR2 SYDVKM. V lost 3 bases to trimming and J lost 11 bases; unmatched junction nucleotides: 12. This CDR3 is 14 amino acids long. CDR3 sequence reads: CASSLLDRSLGAFF. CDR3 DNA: TGTGCCAGCAGTTTGCTGGACAGGTCCCTTGGGGCTTTCTTT. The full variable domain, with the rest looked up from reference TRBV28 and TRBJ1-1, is DVKVTQSSRYLVKRTGEKVFLECVQDMDHENMFWYRQDPGLGLRLIYFSYDVKMKEKGDIPEGYSVSREKKERFSLILESASTNQTSMYLCASSLLDRSLGAFFGQGTRLTVV.

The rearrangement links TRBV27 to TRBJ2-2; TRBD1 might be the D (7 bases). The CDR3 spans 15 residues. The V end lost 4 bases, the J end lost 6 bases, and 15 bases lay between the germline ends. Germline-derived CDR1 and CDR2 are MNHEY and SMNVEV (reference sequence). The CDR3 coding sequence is TGTGCCAGCAGTTCAGCGGCAGGGGGGCCCGGGGAGCTGTTTTTT. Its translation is CASSSAAGGPGELFF.

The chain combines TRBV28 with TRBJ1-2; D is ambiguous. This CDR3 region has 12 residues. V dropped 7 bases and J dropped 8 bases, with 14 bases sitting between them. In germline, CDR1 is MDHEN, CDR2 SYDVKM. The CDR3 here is CASKEVYEGYTF. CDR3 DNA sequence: TGTGCCAGCAAGGAAGTGTATGAGGGCTACACCTTC.

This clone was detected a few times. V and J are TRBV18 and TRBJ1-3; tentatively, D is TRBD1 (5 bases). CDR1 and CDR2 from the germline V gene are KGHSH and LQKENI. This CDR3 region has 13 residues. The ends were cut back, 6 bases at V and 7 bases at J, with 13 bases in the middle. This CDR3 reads CASSGTEGNTIYF. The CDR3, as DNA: TGTGCCAGCTCCGGGACGGAGGGGAACACCATATATTTT. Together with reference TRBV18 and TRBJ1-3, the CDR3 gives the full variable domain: NAGVMQNPRHLVRRRGQEARLRCSPMKGHSHVYWYRQLPEEGLKFMVYLQKENIIDESGMPKERFSAEFPKEGPSILRIQQVVRGDSAAYFCASSGTEGNTIYFGEGSWLTVV.

CDR3 nucleotides: TGTGCCAGCAGCTTGGTCGTGGTTGACGTCAAGGGGGAGACCCAGTACTTC. Translation gives CASSLVVVDVKGETQYF. The chain recombines TRBV5-4 with TRBJ2-5, with D perhaps TRBD1 (5 bases). Germline CDR1 and CDR2: SGHNT and YYREEE (reference sequence). The CDR3 sequence is 17 residues long. V lost 0 bases, J lost 5 bases, and 20 bases lay in between. Complete variable domain (other parts from reference TRBV5-4 and TRBJ2-5): ETGVTQSPTHLIKTRGQQVTLRCSSQSGHNTVSWYQQALGQGPQFIFQYYREEENGRGNFPPRFSGLQFPNYSSELNVNALELDDSALYLCASSLVVVDVKGETQYFGPGTRLLVL.